This TCR beta chain came from a study of T cell clonality in common variable immunodeficiency. Findings and limits, study-wide: Common variable immunodeficiency TCR beta sequences reportedly had fewer deletions and N-nucleotide insertions. CVID subjects shared fewer TCRbeta clones than healthy controls did. Authors noted CVID clonality's cause needs subpopulation repertoire sequencing.

Aged about 8 to 65 years, CVID subjects averaged around 40 years old. For at least one year, all CVID subjects received replacement immunoglobulin. This clone has ten or more counts. Its antigen remains unidentified. The CDR3 end lies 3 residues beyond the end of the read and is filled in from the germline J gene. Sequencing used immunoSEQ multiplex PCR; TCRdb keeps in-frame clones, though not all of them. This sample shows about 31,000 clones and no singletons; approximately 7% rests with the ten largest. Trimming shortened V by 2 bases and J by 7 bases, and 20 bases separated the two germline ends. CDR1 and CDR2 from the germline V gene are SGHVS and FQNEAQ. This CDR3 contains 16 residues.

This receptor was identified in a human donor with common variable immunodeficiency. V is TRBV7-8 and J is TRBJ1-2; D is perhaps TRBD1 (6 bases). The sample was peripheral blood mononuclear cells. The CDR3 bases that were read are TGTGCCAGCAGCTTACCGGGTTTCAGGGGAGTAAGTGGC. This gives the protein CASSLPGFRGVSG. The CDR3 in full is CASSLPGFRGVSGYTF.